This TCR beta chain was captured by sequencing in a study of Tregs in tolerant kidney transplant recipients. Unstimulated Tregs (CD4+CD25+CD127-) and CD4+CD25- non-Tregs were sorted from PBMCs. Germline-derived CDR1 and CDR2 are SGHDN and FVKESK. This CDR3 spans 15 amino acids. V lost 4 bases to trimming and J lost 3 bases, with 12 bases between them. The table lists this clone with a count of one. The antigen is undetermined. Study-level findings and limits: Findings come from small patient numbers and require larger validation. Tolerant patients' donor-specific Tregs expanded beyond overall Tregs, suggesting antigen-driven growth. Tregs expanded with activated donor B cells seemed most donor-specific.

Here immunoSEQ multiplex PCR was the method, and the copy in TCRdb shows in-frame clones only, minus some. This sample has nearly 95,000 clones; approximately 94% occur once, and the top ten carry 0.46%. The sequence was obtained from a human donor who received a combined kidney and bone marrow transplant. The V call is TRBV14, the J call TRBJ2-2; TRBD1 might be the D (7 bases). Sequences were derived from CD4+ T cells from blood, sampled before the transplant. The CDR3 sequence is CASSRRGVDTGELFF. The CDR3, as DNA: TGTGCCAGCAGCCGCAGGGGGGTGGACACCGGGGAGCTGTTTTTT. Filled out from reference TRBV14 and TRBJ2-2, the complete variable domain reads EAGVTQFPSHSVIEKGQTVTLRCDPISGHDNLYWYRRVMGKEIKFLLHFVKESKQDESGMPNNRFLAERTGGTYSTLKVQPAELEDSGVYFCASSRRGVDTGELFFGEGSRLTVL.